This is a list of T cell receptor beta chains from one sample in a study of T cell clones after liver transplantation. TCRdb's copy holds only in-frame clones and misses some; the assay was immunoSEQ multiplex PCR. Among approximately 72,000 clones listed, about 88% were seen once. The input for sequencing was CD4+ T cells from blood, taken before liver transplant. Every receptor here comes from a human donor who received a liver transplant. The CDR3 runs from the conserved cysteine through the conserved F or W. D genes are given only for firm matches. A row's size may be missing; if present it is once, few, many or a size class.

j_gene: TRBJ2-1
abundance: .
v_gene: TRBV7-2
d_gene: TRBD2
CDR3aa: CASSLTLAGGSYNEQFF
CDR3nt: TGTGCCAGCAGCTTGACTCTGGCGGGAGGGTCCTACAATGAGCAGTTCTTC

j_gene: TRBJ2-1
abundance: .
v_gene: TRBV7-2
d_gene: .
CDR3aa: CASSRTKSGLQFF
CDR3nt: TGTGCCAGCAGCCGAACCAAAAGCGGGCTACAGTTCTTC

j_gene: TRBJ1-5
abundance: once
v_gene: TRBV5-5
d_gene: .
CDR3aa: CASRYTDSFNQPQHF
CDR3nt: TGTGCCAGCAGGTATACGGACAGTTTCAATCAGCCCCAGCATTTT

j_gene: TRBJ2-7
abundance: .
v_gene: TRBV6-5
d_gene: TRBD1
CDR3aa: CASSRGQGRYEQYF
CDR3nt: TGTGCCAGCAGCCGAGGACAGGGCAGGTACGAGCAGTACTTC

j_gene: TRBJ2-2
abundance: .
v_gene: TRBV2
d_gene: .
CDR3aa: CASSDARGTGELFF
CDR3nt: TGTGCCAGCAGTGACGCACGGGGAACCGGGGAGCTGTTTTTT

j_gene: TRBJ2-7
abundance: .
v_gene: TRBV5-5
d_gene: .
CDR3aa: CASSLFGHPYEQYF
CDR3nt: TGTGCCAGCAGCTTGTTTGGGCACCCCTACGAGCAGTACTTC

j_gene: TRBJ2-1
abundance: once
v_gene: TRBV11-3
d_gene: .
CDR3aa: CASSWTGTAYNEQFF
CDR3nt: TGTGCCAGCAGCTGGACCGGGACGGCATACAATGAGCAGTTCTTC

j_gene: TRBJ1-5
abundance: .
v_gene: TRBV28
d_gene: .
CDR3aa: CASSYTDQPQHF
CDR3nt: TGTGCCAGCAGTTACACCGATCAGCCCCAGCATTTT

j_gene: TRBJ1-3
abundance: few
v_gene: TRBV13
d_gene: .
CDR3aa: CASSLRRGRLSGNTIYF
CDR3nt: TGTGCCAGCAGCTTACGACGGGGAAGATTATCTGGAAACACCATATATTTT

j_gene: TRBJ2-7
abundance: .
v_gene: TRBV28
d_gene: TRBD1
CDR3aa: CASSFQTGIYEQYF
CDR3nt: TGTGCCAGCAGTTTCCAGACAGGGATCTACGAGCAGTACTTC

j_gene: TRBJ2-5
abundance: .
v_gene: TRBV12-5
d_gene: .
CDR3aa: CASGLPKMTNFQETQYF
CDR3nt: TGTGCTAGTGGTTTGCCGAAAATGACAAACTTCCAAGAGACCCAGTACTTC

j_gene: TRBJ2-7
abundance: .
v_gene: TRBV5-1
d_gene: .
CDR3aa: CASSSTYEQYF
CDR3nt: TGCGCCAGCAGCTCAACCTACGAGCAGTACTTC

j_gene: TRBJ2-1
abundance: .
v_gene: TRBV28
d_gene: TRBD2
CDR3aa: CASSFVAGGPGNEQFF
CDR3nt: TGTGCCAGCAGTTTCGTAGCGGGAGGGCCGGGGAATGAGCAGTTCTTC

j_gene: TRBJ1-4
abundance: .
v_gene: TRBV28
d_gene: .
CDR3aa: CASSLTTPGVNEKLFF
CDR3nt: TGTGCCAGCAGTCTAACTACTCCGGGAGTTAATGAAAAACTGTTTTTT

j_gene: TRBJ2-3
abundance: .
v_gene: TRBV27
d_gene: .
CDR3aa: CASSSRGAGADTQYF
CDR3nt: TGTGCCAGCAGTTCTAGGGGGGCTGGTGCAGATACGCAGTATTTT

j_gene: TRBJ2-2
abundance: .
v_gene: TRBV11-3
d_gene: TRBD2
CDR3aa: CASSLGGRRWSGELFF
CDR3nt: TGTGCCAGCAGCTTAGGCGGGAGGAGATGGTCCGGGGAGCTGTTTTTT

j_gene: TRBJ2-2
abundance: .
v_gene: TRBV7-2
d_gene: .
CDR3aa: CASSLRTGELFF
CDR3nt: TGTGCCAGCAGCTTAAGAACCGGGGAGCTGTTTTTT

j_gene: TRBJ2-3
abundance: .
v_gene: TRBV6-1
d_gene: TRBD2
CDR3aa: CASSTREGPNTQYF
CDR3nt: TGTGCCAGCAGTACGCGGGAGGGCCCAAATACGCAGTATTTT

j_gene: TRBJ2-2
abundance: .
v_gene: TRBV5-1
d_gene: .
CDR3aa: CASSLSGKDTGELFF
CDR3nt: TGCGCCAGCAGCTTATCAGGGAAGGACACCGGGGAGCTGTTTTTT

j_gene: TRBJ1-2
abundance: once
v_gene: TRBV11-3
d_gene: .
CDR3aa: CASSLGNGGNYGYTF
CDR3nt: TGTGCCAGCAGCTTAGGGAACGGAGGAAACTATGGCTACACCTTC

j_gene: TRBJ2-3
abundance: .
v_gene: TRBV18
d_gene: TRBD1
CDR3aa: CASSPTGGAGTDTQYF
CDR3nt: TGTGCCAGCTCACCGACAGGGGGCGCTGGCACAGATACGCAGTATTTT

j_gene: TRBJ2-5
abundance: .
v_gene: TRBV2
d_gene: .
CDR3aa: CASKVYQETQYF
CDR3nt: TGTGCCAGCAAAGTGTACCAAGAGACCCAGTACTTC

j_gene: TRBJ2-2
abundance: .
v_gene: TRBV27
d_gene: TRBD2
CDR3aa: CASTWEGRNGELFF
CDR3nt: TGTGCCAGCACCTGGGAGGGGAGGAACGGGGAGCTGTTTTTT

j_gene: TRBJ2-2
abundance: .
v_gene: TRBV7-7
d_gene: .
CDR3aa: CASSLSTAGELFF
CDR3nt: TGTGCTAGCAGCCTTAGCACCGCCGGGGAGCTGTTTTTT

j_gene: TRBJ2-7
abundance: .
v_gene: TRBV4-3
d_gene: .
CDR3aa: CASSQVSGVSSYEQYF
CDR3nt: TGCGCCAGCAGCCAAGTTAGTGGGGTAAGCTCCTACGAGCAGTACTTC

j_gene: TRBJ2-6
abundance: .
v_gene: TRBV11-3
d_gene: .
CDR3aa: CASSQRGEPGANVLTF
CDR3nt: TGTGCCAGCAGCCAAAGAGGTGAGCCTGGGGCCAACGTCCTGACTTTC

j_gene: TRBJ2-7
abundance: .
v_gene: TRBV6-1
d_gene: .
CDR3aa: CASRPVYYEQYF
CDR3nt: TGTGCCAGCCGCCCTGTATACTACGAGCAGTACTTC